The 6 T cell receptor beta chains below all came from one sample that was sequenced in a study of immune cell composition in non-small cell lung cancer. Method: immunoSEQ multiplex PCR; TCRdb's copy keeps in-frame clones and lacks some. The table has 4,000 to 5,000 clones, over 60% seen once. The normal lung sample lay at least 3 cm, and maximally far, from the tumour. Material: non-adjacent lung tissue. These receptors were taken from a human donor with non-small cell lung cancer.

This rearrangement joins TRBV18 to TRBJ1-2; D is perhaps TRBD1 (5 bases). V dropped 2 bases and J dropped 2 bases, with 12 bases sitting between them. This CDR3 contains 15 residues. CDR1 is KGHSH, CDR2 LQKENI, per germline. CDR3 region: CASSPAGRENYGYTF. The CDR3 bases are TGTGCCAGCTCACCAGCGGGCAGGGAGAACTATGGCTACACCTTC.

CDR3 sequence (DNA): TGCAGTGTGTTGGGGGAATACGAGCAGTACTTC. Amino acids: CSVLGEYEQYF. The chain employs TRBV20-1 and TRBJ2-7; the D call may be TRBD1 or TRBD2 (5 bases each). The germline V gene encodes CDR1 DFQATT and CDR2 SNEGSKA (reference sequence). The V end was cut by 7 bases, the J end by 4 bases, with 11 bases between. The length of the CDR3 is 11 residues.

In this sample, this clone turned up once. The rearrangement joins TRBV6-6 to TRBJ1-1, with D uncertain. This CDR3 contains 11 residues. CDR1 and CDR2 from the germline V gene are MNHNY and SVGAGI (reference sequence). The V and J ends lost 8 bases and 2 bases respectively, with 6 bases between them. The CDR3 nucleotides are TGTGCCAGCCGCGGAAACACTGAAGCTTTCTTT. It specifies CASRGNTEAFF.

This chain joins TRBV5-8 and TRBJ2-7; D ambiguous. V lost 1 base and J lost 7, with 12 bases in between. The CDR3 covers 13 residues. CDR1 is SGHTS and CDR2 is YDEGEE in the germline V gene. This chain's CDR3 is CASSLPQRREQYF. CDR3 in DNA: TGTGCCAGCAGCTTGCCGCAAAGAAGGGAGCAGTACTTC.

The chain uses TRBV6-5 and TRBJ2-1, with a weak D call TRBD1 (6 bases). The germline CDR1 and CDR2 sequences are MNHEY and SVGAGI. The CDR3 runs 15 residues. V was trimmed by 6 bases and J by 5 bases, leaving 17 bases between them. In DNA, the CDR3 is TGTGCCAGCAGCCTAGGGCAGGGGCCCCACAATGAGCAGTTCTTC. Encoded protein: CASSLGQGPHNEQFF.

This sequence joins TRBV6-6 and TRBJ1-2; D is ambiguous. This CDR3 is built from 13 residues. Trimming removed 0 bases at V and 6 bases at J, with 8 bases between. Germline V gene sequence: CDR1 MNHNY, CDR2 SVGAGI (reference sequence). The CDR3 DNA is TGTGCCAGCAGTTACTCGACGGGGAATGGCTACACCTTC. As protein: CASSYSTGNGYTF.